Shown below are 27 T cell receptor beta chains from a single sample sequenced in a study of T-cell reconstitution after alpha-beta-depleted transplantation in children. Unique molecular identifiers were incorporated when the TCRbeta library was constructed. From the PCR reads, TCRdb called clonotypes with MiXCR, one entry per CDR3 protein. The sample shows 100,000 to 120,000 distinct CDR3 sequences, around a tenth of them seen only once. This specimen consisted of PBMCs from the stem cell graft donor, obtained from the stem cell graft. These receptors all stem from a human donor who donated a stem cell graft to a child with acute lymphoblastic leukemia.

This clonotype occurred many times. The V gene is TRBV5-1, the J gene TRBJ2-7, with TRBD1 matching over 8 bases. This CDR3 is 15 amino acids long. CDR1 is SGHRS, CDR2 YFSETQ, per germline. The V gene end was trimmed by 4 bases and the J gene end by 6 bases; junction bases not matched to a gene: 12. As DNA, the CDR3 is TGCGCCAGCAGCAGGGACAGGCCCCGGACGGGCGAGCAGTACTTC. Translating it yields CASSRDRPRTGEQYF.

This clonotype was recorded a few times. The chain carries TRBV7-6 and TRBJ2-3, with D tentatively TRBD2 (7 bases). The germline gives CDR1 SGHVS, CDR2 FNYEAQ. This CDR3 comprises 15 residues. Trimming cost V 2 bases and J 3 bases, with 12 bases left between them. For the CDR3, the DNA is TGTGCCAGCAGCTTAAGGGGGGGCGGGACAGATACGCAGTATTTT. It is translated as CASSLRGGGTDTQYF.

The chain links TRBV7-9 to TRBJ2-7; no clear D. The CDR3 has 11 amino acids. Looked up from germline, CDR1 is SEHNR and CDR2 is FQNEAQ (reference sequence). V was shortened by 5 bases and J by 4 bases, with 6 bases between the two germline ends. Here the CDR3 reads CASSKEYEQYF. The CDR3 DNA reads as TGTGCCAGCAGCAAGGAGTACGAGCAGTACTTC.

At least ten counts were recorded for this clonotype. The chain recombines TRBV3-1 with TRBJ2-4; a possible D gene is TRBD1 (6 bases). The CDR3 loop spans 18 amino acids. CDR1 and CDR2 (germline): LGHDT, YNNKEL (reference sequence). V was pared by 1 base and J by 0 bases, with 16 bases between. CDR3: CASSQARTADGAKNIQYF. The CDR3 DNA reads TGTGCCAGCAGCCAAGCCCGGACAGCAGACGGAGCCAAAAACATTCAGTACTTC. The whole variable domain, filled in from reference TRBV3-1 and TRBJ2-4, reads DTAVSQTPKYLVTQMGNDKSIKCEQNLGHDTMYWYKQDSKKFLKIMFSYNNKELIINETVPNRFSPKSPDKAHLNLHINSLELGDSAVYFCASSQARTADGAKNIQYFGAGTRLSVL.

This clonotype was seen many times. This chain uses TRBV7-9 with TRBJ1-4; D is perhaps TRBD1 (6 bases). Between the trimmed V and J ends, which lost 5 bases and 0 bases, there was a span of 10 bases. Germline V CDR1 and CDR2: SEHNR, FQNEAQ (reference sequence). The length of the CDR3 is 15 residues. The CDR3 sequence: CASSINRATNEKLFF. In nucleotides, the CDR3 is TGTGCCAGCAGCATCAACAGGGCAACTAATGAAAAACTGTTTTTT.

This clonotype was seen many times. The chain joins TRBV6-2 or TRBV6-3 to TRBJ1-2, with D maybe TRBD1 (5 bases). The CDR3 loop spans 13 amino acids. V shed 6 bases and J shed 2 bases, with 10 bases lying between them. The V gene's germline CDR1 is MNHEY and CDR2 SVGEGT. The CDR3 reads CASSPRDNYGYTF. The CDR3 DNA is TGTGCCAGCAGCCCCCGGGACAACTATGGCTACACCTTC.

This clonotype was detected ten times or more. The chain couples TRBV24-1 to TRBJ2-1; 11 bases map to TRBD2. J lost 5 bases, V lost 2 bases, and 4 bases had no gene match. The CDR3 loop spans 16 amino acids. In germline, CDR1 is KGHDR, CDR2 SFDVKD. This CDR3 is CATSDWGTSGDNEQFF. CDR3 DNA sequence: TGTGCCACCAGTGATTGGGGGACTAGCGGAGACAATGAGCAGTTCTTC.

The chain has TRBV19 and TRBJ2-1, with 11 bases lining up with TRBD2. The V gene's germline CDR1 is LNHDA and CDR2 SQIVND (reference sequence). Losses at the gene ends were 3 bases for V and 7 bases for J; bases not matched to a gene: 8. This CDR3 has 16 amino acids. The CDR3 DNA follows: TGTGCCAGTAGTATTAGTCCGACTAGCGGGGTGAATGAGCAGTTCTTC. Encoded protein: CASSISPTSGVNEQFF.

By sample share, this clonotype is medium-sized. The chain links TRBV12-3 or TRBV12-4 to TRBJ2-2, with D perhaps being TRBD1 or TRBD2 (5 bases each). The CDR3 length is 14 residues. V lost 4 bases to trimming and J lost 5 bases, with 11 bases between them. The CDR3 is CASSSPWGTGELFF. CDR3 coding DNA: TGTGCCAGCAGTTCCCCCTGGGGGACCGGGGAGCTGTTTTTT.

This clonotype has a count of ten or more. V is TRBV9 and J is TRBJ2-5; unclear D gene. Deletions cut 1 base from V and 5 bases from J, with 9 bases between. Germline CDR1 SGDLS, CDR2 YYNGEE. The CDR3 extends over 13 amino acids. In DNA form, the CDR3 reads TGTGCCAGCAGCGTATCTGGTGGGGAGACCCAGTACTTC. It yields the protein CASSVSGGETQYF.

This clonotype was picked up many times. The rearrangement joins TRBV20-1 to TRBJ2-3; D gene unclear. Germline V gene lookup returns CDR1 DFQATT and CDR2 SNEGSKA (reference sequence). This CDR3 has 12 residues. Between the trimmed V and J ends, which lost 3 bases and 1 base, there was a span of 5 bases. The DNA of the CDR3 is TGCAGTGCTAGGGTGGGCACAGATACGCAGTATTTT. It specifies CSARVGTDTQYF.

This clonotype has ten or more counts. This chain uses TRBV3-1 with TRBJ1-2; D remains ambiguous. Germline V lookup: CDR1 LGHDT, CDR2 YNNKEL (reference sequence). This CDR3 is built from 15 residues. V lost 0 bases, J lost 3 bases, and 11 bases lay in between. The CDR3 coding sequence is TGTGCCAGCAGCCAAGAATCGCGGAGAGACTATGGCTACACCTTC. The encoded protein is CASSQESRRDYGYTF.

This clonotype was observed at least ten times. The V call is TRBV7-2, the J call TRBJ2-5, with 7 bases identical to TRBD1. Germline lookup yields CDR1 SGHTA and CDR2 FQGNSA. V lost 4 bases to trimming and J lost 5 bases; unmatched junction nucleotides: 10. The CDR3 is 15 amino acids. For the CDR3, the DNA is TGTGCCAGCAGCTGGGATAGGGACAGTAGGGAGACCCAGTACTTC. Protein: CASSWDRDSRETQYF.

This clonotype showed up many times. The genes are TRBV9 and TRBJ1-2; no clear D gene. Looked up from germline, CDR1 is SGDLS and CDR2 is YYNGEE. The V gene lost 0 bases and the J gene lost 4 bases, with 13 bases spanning the gap. The CDR3 covers 15 residues. This CDR3 reads CASSVDARGVYGYTF. CDR3 coding DNA: TGTGCCAGCAGCGTAGATGCCCGAGGAGTCTATGGCTACACCTTC.

This clonotype has at least ten counts. V gene TRBV12-3 or TRBV12-4 combines with J gene TRBJ2-1; D ambiguous. CDR3 length: 12 residues. The ends were cut back, 3 bases at V and 9 bases at J, with 9 bases in the middle. The CDR3 coding sequence is TGTGCCAGCAGTTTGGGCAGCAGTGAGCAGTTCTTC. It is translated as CASSLGSSEQFF.

This clonotype has a count of ten or more. The chain joins TRBV20-1 to TRBJ1-6; a weak D match, TRBD1 (5 bases). Looked up from germline, CDR1 is DFQATT and CDR2 is SNEGSKA (reference sequence). V was shortened by 3 bases and J by 0 bases, with 12 bases between the two germline ends. This CDR3 contains 16 residues. The CDR3 nucleotides read TGCAGTGCTAGTTGGGGGGTTAGCTCCTATAATTCACCCCTCCACTTT. It encodes CSASWGVSSYNSPLHF.

Turning to this clonotype: Given a much more abundant clone one base away, this may be a read error. CDR3 residues: CASTQEYDTLWSYGYTF. CDR3 nucleotides: TGTGCCAGCACCCAAGAGTATGACACCCTCTGGAGCTATGGCTACACCTTC. The chain recombines TRBV3-1 with TRBJ1-2, with D uncertain. This CDR3 has 17 amino acids. Per the germline V gene, CDR1 is LGHDT and CDR2 is YNNKEL (reference sequence).

This clonotype was detected many times. The chain is built from TRBV4-3 and TRBJ1-4, with D uncertain. Germline V gene data show CDR1 as LGHNA and CDR2 as YSLEER. This CDR3 comprises 13 residues. The ends were cut back, 0 bases at V and 6 bases at J, with 5 bases in the middle. CDR3 region: CASSQDPYEKLFF. The CDR3 DNA reads TGCGCCAGCAGCCAAGACCCATATGAAAAACTGTTTTTT.

This clonotype showed up many times. The rearrangement joins TRBV4-3 to TRBJ2-6, with a weak D call TRBD2 (5 bases). CDR3 length equals 18 residues. Trimming took 2 bases from V and 0 from J, leaving 14 bases between them. Germline V gene lookup returns CDR1 LGHNA and CDR2 YSLEER. Here the CDR3 DNA reads TGCGCCAGCAGCCAAAGACGAGGACTGAACTCTGGGGCCAACGTCCTGACTTTC. Its protein product is CASSQRRGLNSGANVLTF.

This clonotype was observed at least ten times. This chain connects TRBV5-1 to TRBJ2-3, with a weak D call TRBD1 (6 bases). This CDR3 contains 15 residues. Germline CDR1 is SGHRS and CDR2 is YFSETQ. Trimming left V 3 bases short and J 1 base short, with 12 bases between. The CDR3: CASSSEGQRTDTQYF. The CDR3 nucleotides are TGCGCCAGCAGCTCGGAAGGACAGCGCACAGATACGCAGTATTTT. The full variable domain, in which reference TRBV5-1 and TRBJ2-3 provide the parts outside the CDR3, is KAGVTQTPRYLIKTRGQQVTLSCSPISGHRSVSWYQQTPGQGLQFLFEYFSETQRNKGNFPGRFSGRQFSNSRSEMNVSTLELGDSALYLCASSSEGQRTDTQYFGPGTRLTVL.

The chain employs TRBV2 and TRBJ1-5; a weak D match, TRBD1 (5 bases). Trimming took 3 bases from V and 2 from J, leaving 8 bases between them. The CDR3 loop spans 14 amino acids. Germline V gives CDR1 SNHLY, CDR2 FYNNEI. The CDR3 here is CASSDREGNQPQHF. CDR3 DNA sequence: TGTGCCAGCAGTGACAGGGAAGGCAATCAGCCCCAGCATTTT.

This clonotype came up many times. CDR3 DNA sequence: TGTGCCTCTCAGGGTTTAGCGGGAGACGAGCAGTACTTC. Translation gives CASQGLAGDEQYF. The chain combines TRBV6-5 with TRBJ2-7; 9 bases map to TRBD2. There are 13 residues in the CDR3. Germline CDR1 reads MNHEY; CDR2 reads SVGAGI. The J segment lost 5 bases and the V segment lost 11 bases, leaving 10 bases of the junction unmatched.

This clonotype was detected ten times or more. J is TRBJ2-5 and V is TRBV5-1; TRBD1 matches at 9 bases. The CDR3 runs to 16 residues. V was clipped by 1 base and J by 5 bases; unmatched bases: 9. In germline, CDR1 is SGHRS, CDR2 YFSETQ. Here the CDR3 reads CASSLLGTGKLETQYF. The CDR3 coding sequence is TGCGCCAGCAGCTTGTTAGGGACAGGGAAACTTGAGACCCAGTACTTC.

On this clonotype: Being one base from a much bigger clone, this may be a read error. The chain combines TRBV5-1 with TRBJ1-1, with D possibly matching TRBD1 (5 bases). The CDR3 consists of 13 residues. CDR1 SGHRS and CDR2 YFSETQ come from the germline V gene. CDR3: CASSHRQNTDAFF. The CDR3 DNA reads as TGCGCCAGCAGCCACCGACAGAACACTGACGCTTTCTTT.

This clonotype occurred many times. The chain joins TRBV9 to TRBJ2-5; 10 bases map to TRBD2. The CDR3 sequence is 16 residues long. Per the germline V gene, CDR1 is SGDLS and CDR2 is YYNGEE. With V trimmed by 4 bases and J by 2 bases, 8 bases remained unmatched. CDR3 sequence: CASSSLIAGGQETQYF. The DNA for the CDR3 is TGTGCCAGCAGCTCTCTCATAGCGGGGGGACAAGAGACCCAGTACTTC.

This clonotype was found many times. The chain carries TRBV28 and TRBJ2-1, with a weak D call TRBD2 (6 bases). V shed 2 bases and J shed 2 bases, with 19 bases lying between them. Germline loops: CDR1 MDHEN, CDR2 SYDVKM. This CDR3 contains 18 residues. CDR3 sequence (DNA): TGTGCCAGCAGTTTAGACTTTCCCGGGGCTAGCGCCTACAATGAGCAGTTCTTC. Protein: CASSLDFPGASAYNEQFF.

Ten or more counts support this clonotype. V is TRBV12-3 or TRBV12-4 and J is TRBJ1-2, with D perhaps matching TRBD1 (6 bases). Trimming took off 8 bases at V and 7 bases at J, with 14 bases between the two ends. This CDR3 contains 12 residues. CDR3 in DNA: TGTGCCAGCCACCAGGGGCCACGTGGCTACACCTTC. Translation gives CASHQGPRGYTF.